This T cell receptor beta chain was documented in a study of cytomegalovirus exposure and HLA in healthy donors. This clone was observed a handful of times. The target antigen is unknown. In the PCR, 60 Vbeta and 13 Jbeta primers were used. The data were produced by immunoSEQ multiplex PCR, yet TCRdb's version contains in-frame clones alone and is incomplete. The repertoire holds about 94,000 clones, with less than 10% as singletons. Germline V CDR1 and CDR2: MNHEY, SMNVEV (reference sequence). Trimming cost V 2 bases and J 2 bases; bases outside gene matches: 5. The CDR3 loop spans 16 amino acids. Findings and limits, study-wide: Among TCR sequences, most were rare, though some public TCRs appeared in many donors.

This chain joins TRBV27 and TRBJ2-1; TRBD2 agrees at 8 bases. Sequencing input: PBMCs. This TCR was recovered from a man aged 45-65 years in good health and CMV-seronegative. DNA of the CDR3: TGTGCCAGCAGTTTAAGTAGCGGGGAGACCTACAATGAGCAGTTCTTC. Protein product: CASSLSSGETYNEQFF.